These 23 T cell receptor beta chains were sequenced from one sample in a study of spatial heterogeneity in lung cancer. Using its own MiXCR run on the 5' RACE reads, TCRdb lists one record per CDR3 protein. Of just under 40,000 distinct CDR3 sequences in the sample, approximately 5.5% are singletons; the top ten hold around 10%. Described time point: sample taken at primary tumor resection. No cells were sorted before sequencing. The whole RNA sequenced was extracted from tumor, nontumor lung or frozen PBMC. Sequences were derived from PBMCs, sampled at surgery. Receptors originate from a male donor with early-stage non-small cell lung cancer.

In its sample, this clonotype was seen many times. The chain uses TRBV6-1 and TRBJ1-5; 7 positions agree with TRBD1. V lost 7 bases, J lost 11 bases, and 11 bases stayed unmatched. CDR1 and CDR2 from the germline V gene are MNHNS and SASEGT. The CDR3 extends over 13 amino acids. Written as DNA, the CDR3 is TGTGCCAGCATTATCGACAGGGTTCTTACCCAGCATTTT. Translation gives CASIIDRVLTQHF.

There are many counts of this clonotype. V and J are TRBV20-1 and TRBJ1-5; D might be TRBD1 (6 bases). The V gene lost 2 bases and the J gene lost 4 bases, with 27 bases spanning the gap. The CDR3 spans 19 residues. CDR1 is DFQATT and CDR2 is SNEGSKA in the germline V gene (reference sequence). In nucleotides, the CDR3 is TGCAGTGCTAGACCCATCCAAGGGACACCCCGTTGGGGAAATCAGCCCCAGCATTTT. Encoded protein: CSARPIQGTPRWGNQPQHF.

This clonotype was seen a few times. The chain carries TRBV7-8 and TRBJ2-1; no clear D. V lost 1 base to trimming and J lost 0 bases, with 10 bases between them. This CDR3 contains 16 residues. Per germline, CDR1 SGHVS and CDR2 FQNEAQ. Written as DNA, the CDR3 is TGTGCCAGCAGCTTAGTAGTTCTAAGCTCCTACAATGAGCAGTTCTTC. This translates into CASSLVVLSSYNEQFF.

This clonotype was detected ten times or more. The genes are TRBV28 and TRBJ2-2; 9 positions agree with TRBD1. Looked up from germline, CDR1 is MDHEN and CDR2 is SYDVKM. The CDR3 has 14 residues. The trim removed 9 bases at V and 8 bases at J, leaving 10 bases unmatched. In nucleotides, the CDR3 is TGTGCCAGTCTCCGGGACAGGGTCGCAGGGGAGCTGTTTTTT. It specifies CASLRDRVAGELFF.

This clonotype was detected many times. The chain is built from TRBV18 and TRBJ1-3; D gene uncertain. CDR3 size: 15 residues. Germline CDR1 reads KGHSH; CDR2 reads LQKENI. Trimming took 3 bases from V and 2 from J, leaving 11 bases between them. The CDR3 protein is CASSPTDGPGNTIYF. CDR3 nucleotide sequence: TGTGCCAGCTCACCCACCGACGGCCCTGGAAACACCATATATTTT. Using reference TRBV18 and TRBJ1-3 for the parts outside the CDR3, the full variable domain is NAGVMQNPRHLVRRRGQEARLRCSPMKGHSHVYWYRQLPEEGLKFMVYLQKENIIDESGMPKERFSAEFPKEGPSILRIQQVVRGDSAAYFCASSPTDGPGNTIYFGEGSWLTVV.

This clonotype appeared a few times. The rearrangement links TRBV7-8 to TRBJ2-2; 10 nucleotides align to TRBD1. The germline V gene has CDR1 SGHVS and CDR2 FQNEAQ. The V gene end was trimmed by 7 bases and the J gene end by 6 bases; junction bases not matched to a gene: 5. The CDR3 consists of 14 residues. The CDR3 region is CASTRGQGSGELFF. The DNA of the CDR3 is TGTGCCAGCACCCGGGGACAGGGGTCCGGGGAGCTGTTTTTT.

This clonotype was seen ten or more times. The chain employs TRBV18 and TRBJ1-1; D call uncertain. The germline V and J ends were trimmed by 0 bases and 4 bases, with 9 bases remaining between them. The germline gives CDR1 KGHSH, CDR2 LQKENI. The CDR3 consists of 14 residues. Here the CDR3 reads CASSPPLGFTEAFF. In DNA form, the CDR3 reads TGTGCCAGCTCACCACCACTAGGGTTCACTGAAGCTTTCTTT.

Only a few counts were recorded for this clonotype. The chain uses TRBV5-1 and TRBJ2-7; D unclear. V dropped 6 bases and J dropped 0 bases, with 7 bases sitting between them. CDR1 SGHRS and CDR2 YFSETQ come from the germline V gene. This CDR3 is built from 12 residues. DNA for the CDR3: TGCGCCAGCATAGCAGACTCCTACGAGCAGTACTTC. This codes for CASIADSYEQYF.

The chain links TRBV20-1 to TRBJ1-6; D gene uncertain. The CDR3 extends over 16 amino acids. V lost 6 bases to trimming and J lost 8 bases, with 23 bases between them. Per the germline V gene, CDR1 is DFQATT and CDR2 is SNEGSKA (reference sequence). The CDR3, as DNA: TGCAGTGCCGCAGAGGGAAGTGTAGGGCCATATTCACCCCTCCACTTT. Residues: CSAAEGSVGPYSPLHF.

J is TRBJ1-1 and V is TRBV7-3; D gene uncertain. In germline, CDR1 is SGHTA, CDR2 FQGTGA. V was pared by 4 bases and J by 7 bases, with 16 bases between. This CDR3 has 14 residues. The CDR3 sequence is CASSSPPLVLEAFF. CDR3 coding DNA: TGTGCCAGCAGCTCACCTCCTTTAGTCCTTGAAGCTTTCTTT.

This clonotype has at least ten counts. The rearrangement joins TRBV3-1 to TRBJ2-7; D possibly corresponds to TRBD2 (5 bases). Germline assignment: CDR1 LGHDT and CDR2 YNNKEL (reference sequence). V lost 6 bases and J 1 base, leaving 10 bases between the germline ends. The CDR3 covers 13 residues. CDR3 DNA sequence: TGTGCCAGCAGTACCCGGGGTTCCTACGAGCAGTACTTC. This gives the protein CASSTRGSYEQYF.

At least ten counts were recorded for this clonotype. CDR3 protein: CASSLRTGGNQPQHF. CDR3 nucleotides: TGTGCCAGCAGTCTCCGGACAGGGGGTAATCAGCCCCAGCATTTT. V gene TRBV27 combines with J gene TRBJ1-5, with 10 bases fitting TRBD1. V dropped 5 bases and J dropped 4; count of bases not matched to a gene: 5. Germline CDR1 reads MNHEY; CDR2 reads SMNVEV (reference sequence). The CDR3 is 15 residues long.

This clonotype was counted at least ten times. The V gene is TRBV9, the J gene TRBJ1-5; TRBD1 might be the D (5 bases). Deletions cut 1 base from V and 7 bases from J, with 12 bases between. CDR1 is SGDLS and CDR2 is YYNGEE in the germline V gene. There are 14 residues in the CDR3. CDR3 sequence: CASSVSGQGQPQHF. CDR3 in DNA: TGTGCCAGCAGCGTATCAGGGCAAGGACAGCCCCAGCATTTT.

The DNA of the CDR3 is TGTGCCAGCCAACAGGGGACGAACACCGGGGAGCTGTTTTTT. It yields the protein CASQQGTNTGELFF. The chain couples TRBV19 to TRBJ2-2, with 7 bases that match TRBD1. This CDR3 is 14 amino acids long. V shed 9 bases and J 0 bases; nucleotides not matched to a gene: 4. CDR1 and CDR2 (germline): LNHDA, SQIVND (reference sequence).

This clonotype appeared many times. This rearrangement joins TRBV7-2 to TRBJ2-1; a weak D match, TRBD2 (5 bases). The V end was cut by 5 bases, the J end by 0 bases, with 11 bases between. Germline loops: CDR1 SGHTA, CDR2 FQGNSA. The CDR3 is 15 residues long. CDR3 in DNA: TGTGCCAGCAGCCCTGGACTGGGCTCCTACAATGAGCAGTTCTTC. Translating it yields CASSPGLGSYNEQFF.

J is TRBJ1-6 and V is TRBV7-2, with a tentative D call TRBD1 (5 bases). Germline-derived CDR1 and CDR2 are SGHTA and FQGNSA. This CDR3 has 14 amino acids. The V end lost 2 bases, the J end lost 9 bases, and 11 bases lay between the germline ends. Written as DNA, the CDR3 is TGTGCCAGCAGCTTAACGGGCAGGGCTTCACCCCTCCACTTT. Amino acids: CASSLTGRASPLHF.

This clonotype was picked up many times. The rearrangement joins TRBV20-1 to TRBJ2-7; the match to TRBD1 covers 7 bases. The J segment lost 3 bases and the V segment lost 5 bases, leaving 16 bases of the junction unmatched. The germline gives CDR1 DFQATT, CDR2 SNEGSKA (reference sequence). The CDR3 runs to 16 residues. Here the CDR3 DNA reads TGCAGTGCTCGTCGTTCCCCGGGACAGAGAAACTACGAGCAGTACTTC. Translating gives CSARRSPGQRNYEQYF.

The J gene is TRBJ1-5, the V gene TRBV19; TRBD1 agrees at 7 bases. Germline CDR1 is LNHDA and CDR2 is SQIVND (reference sequence). This CDR3 region has 17 residues. V gave up 4 bases and J gave up 0 bases; unmatched junction bases: 9. The CDR3 DNA sequence: TGTGCCAGTAGTACGGGACAGCTCCTTTATAGCAATCAGCCCCAGCATTTT. Its translation: CASSTGQLLYSNQPQHF. Based on the CDR3 plus reference TRBV19 and TRBJ1-5, the full variable domain is DGGITQSPKYLFRKEGQNVTLSCEQNLNHDAMYWYRQDPGQGLRLIYYSQIVNDFQKGDIAEGYSVSREKKESFPLTVTSAQKNPTAFYLCASSTGQLLYSNQPQHFGDGTRLSIL.

This clonotype appeared a few times. The rearrangement links TRBV5-1 to TRBJ1-2; 10 bases are a match to TRBD1. Germline lookup yields CDR1 SGHRS and CDR2 YFSETQ. This CDR3 has 16 residues. The trim removed 4 bases at V and 4 bases at J, leaving 10 bases unmatched. In nucleotides, the CDR3 is TGCGCCAGCAGCCAACTTGGGACAGGGGAGGTCTATGGCTACACCTTC. As protein: CASSQLGTGEVYGYTF.

This clonotype was counted ten times or more. The rearrangement joins TRBV25-1 to TRBJ1-5; no clear D. Trimming stripped 4 bases from V and 3 bases from J, with 10 bases between. The germline CDR1 and CDR2 sequences are MGHDK and SYGVNS. The CDR3 runs to 14 residues. The CDR3 reads CASSASHLNQPQHF. CDR3 bases: TGTGCCAGCAGTGCAAGTCACCTCAATCAGCCCCAGCATTTT.

The chain is built from TRBV7-8 and TRBJ2-2; 9 bases agree with TRBD1. This CDR3 has 18 amino acids. Germline assignment: CDR1 SGHVS and CDR2 FQNEAQ. The V gene end was trimmed by 0 bases and the J gene end by 3 bases; junction bases not matched to a gene: 8. This CDR3 reads CASSLALDRGVYTGELFF. Written as DNA, the CDR3 is TGTGCCAGCAGCTTAGCTCTCGACAGGGGGGTCTACACCGGGGAGCTGTTTTTT.

This clonotype appeared many times. The chain is built from TRBV3-1 and TRBJ1-5; maybe TRBD1 (6 bases). V was clipped by 1 base and J by 6 bases, with 10 bases between them. CDR1 LGHDT and CDR2 YNNKEL come from the germline V gene (reference sequence). This CDR3 comprises 14 residues. This CDR3 is CASSQGGLGQPQHF. The CDR3, as DNA: TGTGCCAGCAGCCAAGGGGGGCTGGGTCAGCCCCAGCATTTT. The whole variable domain, remainder taken from reference TRBV3-1 and TRBJ1-5, is DTAVSQTPKYLVTQMGNDKSIKCEQNLGHDTMYWYKQDSKKFLKIMFSYNNKELIINETVPNRFSPKSPDKAHLNLHINSLELGDSAVYFCASSQGGLGQPQHFGDGTRLSIL.

This clonotype was seen ten or more times. The chain is built from TRBV25-1 and TRBJ1-2, with D possibly being TRBD1 (6 bases). V dropped 1 base and J dropped 6 bases, with 9 bases sitting between them. CDR1 and CDR2 from the germline V gene are MGHDK and SYGVNS. CDR3 length equals 13 residues. The DNA of the CDR3 is TGTGCCAGCAGTGAATTGGACAGAAATGGCTACACCTTC. Its protein is CASSELDRNGYTF.